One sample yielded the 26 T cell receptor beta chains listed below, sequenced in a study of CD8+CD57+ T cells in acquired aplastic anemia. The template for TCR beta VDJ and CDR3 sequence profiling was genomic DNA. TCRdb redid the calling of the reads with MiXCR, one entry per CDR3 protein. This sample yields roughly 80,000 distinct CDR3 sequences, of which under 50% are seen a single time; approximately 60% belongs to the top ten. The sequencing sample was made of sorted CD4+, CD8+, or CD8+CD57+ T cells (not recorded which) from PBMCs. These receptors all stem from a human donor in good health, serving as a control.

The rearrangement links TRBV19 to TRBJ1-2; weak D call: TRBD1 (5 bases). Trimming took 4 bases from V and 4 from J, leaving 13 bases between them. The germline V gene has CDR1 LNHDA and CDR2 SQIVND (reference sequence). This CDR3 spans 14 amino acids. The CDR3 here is CASSTRTGRYGYTF. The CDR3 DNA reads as TGTGCCAGTAGTACCCGAACGGGACGCTATGGCTACACCTTC.

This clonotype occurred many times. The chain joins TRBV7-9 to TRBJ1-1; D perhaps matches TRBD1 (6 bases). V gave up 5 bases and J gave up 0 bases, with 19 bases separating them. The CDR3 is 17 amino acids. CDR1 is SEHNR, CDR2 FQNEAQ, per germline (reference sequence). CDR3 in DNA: TGTGCCAGCAGCCCAGGGCCAGGGGCTCGCTTGAACACTGAAGCTTTCTTT. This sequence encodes CASSPGPGARLNTEAFF.

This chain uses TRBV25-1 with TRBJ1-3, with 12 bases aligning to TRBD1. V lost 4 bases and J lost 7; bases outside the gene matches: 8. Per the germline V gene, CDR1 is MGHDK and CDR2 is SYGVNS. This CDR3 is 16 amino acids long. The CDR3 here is CASSAPPGQGANTIYF. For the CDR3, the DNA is TGTGCCAGCAGTGCCCCACCGGGACAGGGGGCGAACACCATATATTTT.

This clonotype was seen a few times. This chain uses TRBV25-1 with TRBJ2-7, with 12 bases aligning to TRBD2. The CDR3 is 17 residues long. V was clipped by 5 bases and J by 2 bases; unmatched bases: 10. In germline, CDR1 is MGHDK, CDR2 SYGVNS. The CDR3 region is CASSPPPSGRETYEQYF. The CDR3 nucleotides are TGTGCCAGCAGTCCCCCCCCTAGCGGGAGGGAGACCTACGAGCAGTACTTC.

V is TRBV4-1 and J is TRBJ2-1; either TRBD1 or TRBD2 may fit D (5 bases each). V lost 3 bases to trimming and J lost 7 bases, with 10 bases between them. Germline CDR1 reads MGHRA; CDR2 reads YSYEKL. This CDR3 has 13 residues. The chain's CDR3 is CASSQGPVNEQFF. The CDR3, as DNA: TGCGCCAGCAGCCAGGGACCAGTTAATGAGCAGTTCTTC.

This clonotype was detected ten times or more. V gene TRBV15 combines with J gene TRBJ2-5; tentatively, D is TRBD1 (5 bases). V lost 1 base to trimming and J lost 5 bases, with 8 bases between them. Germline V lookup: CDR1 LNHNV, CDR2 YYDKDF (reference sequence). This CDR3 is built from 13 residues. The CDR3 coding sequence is TGTGCCACCAGCAGAGTTCCAGGGGAGACCCAGTACTTC. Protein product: CATSRVPGETQYF.

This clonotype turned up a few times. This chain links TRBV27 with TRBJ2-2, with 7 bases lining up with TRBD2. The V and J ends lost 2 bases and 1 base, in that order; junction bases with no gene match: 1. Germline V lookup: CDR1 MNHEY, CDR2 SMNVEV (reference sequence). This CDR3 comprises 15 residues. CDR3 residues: CASSLLAVNTGELFF. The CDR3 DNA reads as TGTGCCAGCAGTTTACTAGCGGTGAACACCGGGGAGCTGTTTTTT.

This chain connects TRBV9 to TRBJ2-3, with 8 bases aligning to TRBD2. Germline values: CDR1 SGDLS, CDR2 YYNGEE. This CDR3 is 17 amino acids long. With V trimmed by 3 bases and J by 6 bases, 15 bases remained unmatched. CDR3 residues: CASSALGGAGAGDTQYF. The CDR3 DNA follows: TGTGCCAGCAGCGCACTGGGGGGAGCGGGAGCGGGTGATACGCAGTATTTT.

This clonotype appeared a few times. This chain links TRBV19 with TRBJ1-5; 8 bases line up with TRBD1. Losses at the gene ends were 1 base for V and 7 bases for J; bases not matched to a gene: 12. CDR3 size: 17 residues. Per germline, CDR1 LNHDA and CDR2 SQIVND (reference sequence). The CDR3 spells CASSIAGQGIFRQPQHF. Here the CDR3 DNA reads TGTGCCAGTAGTATAGCCGGACAGGGCATTTTTCGACAGCCCCAGCATTTT.

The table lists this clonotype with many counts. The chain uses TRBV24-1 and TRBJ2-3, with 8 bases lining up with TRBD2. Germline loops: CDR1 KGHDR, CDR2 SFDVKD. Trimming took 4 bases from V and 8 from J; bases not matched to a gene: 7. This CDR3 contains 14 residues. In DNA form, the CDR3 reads TGTGCCACCAGTGAGGCGGGGGGATTCGGTACGCAGTATTTT. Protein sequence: CATSEAGGFGTQYF.

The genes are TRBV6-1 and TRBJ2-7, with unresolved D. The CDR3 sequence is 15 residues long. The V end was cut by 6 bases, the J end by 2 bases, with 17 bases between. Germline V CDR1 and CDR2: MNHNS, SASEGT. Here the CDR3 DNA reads TGTGCCAGCAGCCATGAGGTAGGGCCGACCTACGAGCAGTACTTC. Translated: CASSHEVGPTYEQYF.

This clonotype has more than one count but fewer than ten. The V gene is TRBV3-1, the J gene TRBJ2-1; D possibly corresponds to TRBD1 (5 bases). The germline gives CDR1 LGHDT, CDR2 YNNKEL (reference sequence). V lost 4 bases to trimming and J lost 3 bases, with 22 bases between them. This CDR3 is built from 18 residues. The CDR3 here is CASSPGLSRNSDYNEQFF. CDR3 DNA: TGTGCCAGCAGCCCAGGGTTGTCTCGGAACAGTGACTACAATGAGCAGTTCTTC.

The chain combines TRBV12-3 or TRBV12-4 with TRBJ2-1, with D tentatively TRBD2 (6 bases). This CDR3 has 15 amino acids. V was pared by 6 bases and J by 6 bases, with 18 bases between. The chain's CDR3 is CASRPGTSIPNEQFF. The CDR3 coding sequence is TGTGCCAGCAGGCCCGGGACTTCAATCCCCAATGAGCAGTTCTTC.

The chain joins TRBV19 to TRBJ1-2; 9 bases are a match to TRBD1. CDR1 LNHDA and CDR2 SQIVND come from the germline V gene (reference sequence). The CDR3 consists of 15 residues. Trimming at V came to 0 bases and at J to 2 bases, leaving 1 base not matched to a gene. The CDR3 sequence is CASSIEQGANYGYTF. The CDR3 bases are TGTGCCAGTAGTATAGAACAGGGGGCGAACTATGGCTACACCTTC. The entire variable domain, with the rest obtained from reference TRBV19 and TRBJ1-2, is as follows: DGGITQSPKYLFRKEGQNVTLSCEQNLNHDAMYWYRQDPGQGLRLIYYSQIVNDFQKGDIAEGYSVSREKKESFPLTVTSAQKNPTAFYLCASSIEQGANYGYTFGSGTRLTVV.

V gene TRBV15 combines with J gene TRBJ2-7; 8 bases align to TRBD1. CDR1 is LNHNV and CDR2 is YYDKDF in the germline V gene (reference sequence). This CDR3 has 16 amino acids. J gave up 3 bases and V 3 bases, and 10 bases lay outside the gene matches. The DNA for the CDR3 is TGTGCCACCAGCAGTTACTCCGGTACAGGGGGCTACGAGCAGTACTTC. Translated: CATSSYSGTGGYEQYF.

The CDR3 loop is CSVDGLAGGETQYF. CDR3 sequence (DNA): TGCAGCGTTGATGGACTAGCGGGGGGAGAGACCCAGTACTTC. The V gene is TRBV29-1, the J gene TRBJ2-5, with TRBD2 matching 14 bases. The CDR3 has 14 amino acids. The trim removed 3 bases at V and 4 bases at J, leaving 1 base unmatched. Germline loops: CDR1 SQVTM, CDR2 ANQGSEA. Variable domain in full (rest from reference TRBV29-1 and TRBJ2-5): SAVISQKPSRDICQRGTSLTIQCQVDSQVTMMFWYRQQPGQSLTLIATANQGSEATYESGFVIDKFPISRPNLTFSTLTVSNMSPEDSSIYLCSVDGLAGGETQYFGPGTRLLVL.

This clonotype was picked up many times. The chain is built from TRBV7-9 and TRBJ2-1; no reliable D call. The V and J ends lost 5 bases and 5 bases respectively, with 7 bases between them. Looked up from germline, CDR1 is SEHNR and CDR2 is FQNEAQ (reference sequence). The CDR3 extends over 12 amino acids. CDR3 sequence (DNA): TGTGCCAGCAGCGGCCGGGACAATGAGCAGTTCTTC. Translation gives CASSGRDNEQFF.

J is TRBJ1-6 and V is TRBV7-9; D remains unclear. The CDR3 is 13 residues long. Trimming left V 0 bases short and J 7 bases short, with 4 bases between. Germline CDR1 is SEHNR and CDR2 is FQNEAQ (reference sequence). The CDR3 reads CASSLAVNSPLHF. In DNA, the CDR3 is TGTGCCAGCAGCTTAGCGGTCAATTCACCCCTCCACTTT.

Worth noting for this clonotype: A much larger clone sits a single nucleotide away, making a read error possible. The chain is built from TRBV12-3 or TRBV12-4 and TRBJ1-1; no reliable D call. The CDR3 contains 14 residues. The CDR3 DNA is TGTGCCAGCAGTCCGCTGAACGGGAACACTGAAGCTGTCTTT. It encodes CASSPLNGNTEAVF.

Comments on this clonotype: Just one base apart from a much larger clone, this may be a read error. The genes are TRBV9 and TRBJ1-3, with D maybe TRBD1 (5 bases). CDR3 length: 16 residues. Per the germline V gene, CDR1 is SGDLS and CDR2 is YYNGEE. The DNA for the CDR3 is TGTGCCAGCCGCGTAGCTGCAGGGTCGGGTGGAAACACCATATATTTT. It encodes CASRVAAGSGGNTIYF.

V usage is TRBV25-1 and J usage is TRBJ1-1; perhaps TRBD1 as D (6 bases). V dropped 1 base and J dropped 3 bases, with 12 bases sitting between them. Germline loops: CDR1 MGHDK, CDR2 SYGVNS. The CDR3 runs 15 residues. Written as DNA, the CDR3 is TGTGCCAGCAGTGAATTCGGGGGCCGGGACACTGAAGCTTTCTTT. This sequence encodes CASSEFGGRDTEAFF.

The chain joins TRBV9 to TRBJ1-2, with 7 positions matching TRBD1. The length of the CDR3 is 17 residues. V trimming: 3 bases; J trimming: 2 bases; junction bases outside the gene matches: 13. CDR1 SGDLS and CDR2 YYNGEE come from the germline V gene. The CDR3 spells CASSANSGQPVNYGYTF. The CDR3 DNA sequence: TGTGCCAGCAGCGCTAATTCGGGACAGCCAGTAAACTATGGCTACACCTTC.

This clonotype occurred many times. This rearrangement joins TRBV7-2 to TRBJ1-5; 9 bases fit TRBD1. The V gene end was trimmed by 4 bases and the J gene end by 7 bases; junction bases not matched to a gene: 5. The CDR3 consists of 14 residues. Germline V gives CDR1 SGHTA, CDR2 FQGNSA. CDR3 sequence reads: CASSSTGGWQPQHF. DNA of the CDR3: TGTGCCAGCAGCTCAACAGGGGGCTGGCAGCCCCAGCATTTT.

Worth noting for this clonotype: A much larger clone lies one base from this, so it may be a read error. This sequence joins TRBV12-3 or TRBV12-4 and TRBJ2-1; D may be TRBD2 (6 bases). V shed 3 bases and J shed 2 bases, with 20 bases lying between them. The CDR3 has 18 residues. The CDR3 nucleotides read TGTGCCAGCAGTTTTGGGATCTCCTCGCTAGCGACCTACAATGAGCAGTTCTTC. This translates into CASSFGISSLATYNEQFF.

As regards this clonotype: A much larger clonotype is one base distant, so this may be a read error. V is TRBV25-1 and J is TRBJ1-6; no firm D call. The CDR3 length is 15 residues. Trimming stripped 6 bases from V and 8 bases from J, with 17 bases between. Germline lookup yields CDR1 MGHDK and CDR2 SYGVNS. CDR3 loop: CASRAWESDDSPLHF. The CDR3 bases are TGTGCCAGCAGGGCGTGGGAAAGCGATGATTCACCCCTCCACTTT.

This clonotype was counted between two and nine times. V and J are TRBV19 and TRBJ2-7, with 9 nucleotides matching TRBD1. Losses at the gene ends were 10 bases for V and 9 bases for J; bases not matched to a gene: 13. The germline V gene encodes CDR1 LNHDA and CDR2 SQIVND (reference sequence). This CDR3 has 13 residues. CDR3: CATTAQGALRQYF. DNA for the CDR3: TGTGCCACCACCGCACAGGGGGCGTTACGGCAGTACTTC.